This T cell receptor (beta chain) appears in the sequencing data of a study of control samples from healthy donors and cancer patients. Germline lookup yields CDR1 SGHDT and CDR2 YYEEEE. Unmatched junction bases numbered 6, after V lost 2 bases and J lost 0 bases. The CDR3 runs 16 residues. Assay: immunoSEQ multiplex PCR; the TCRdb copy retains only in-frame clones and omits some. The data show 95,000 to 150,000 clones, 70% to 90% seen once. The chain carries TRBV5-6 and TRBJ2-3, with 7 bases fitting TRBD1. The origin of this receptor is a middle-aged man in good health. Material: blood. CDR3 protein: CASSLMGQTSTDTQYF. The CDR3 region has the DNA TGTGCCAGCAGCTTAATGGGACAGACAAGCACAGATACGCAGTATTTT. The variable domain in full, completed from reference TRBV5-6 and TRBJ2-3, reads DAGVTQSPTHLIKTRGQQVTLRCSPKSGHDTVSWYQQALGQGPQFIFQYYEEEERQRGNFPDRFSGHQFPNYSSELNVNALLLGDSALYLCASSLMGQTSTDTQYFGPGTRLTVL.